The rows below give T cell receptor beta chains drawn from one sample of a study of blood T cell repertoires in COVID-19. TCRdb keeps only in-frame clones here, not all; method: immunoSEQ multiplex PCR. The sample includes roughly 170,000 clones, around 83% of them seen just once. The specimen sequenced was PBMCs or T cells enriched from blood (not recorded which). These receptors all come from a woman aged 45-65 years in a cohort exposed to, infected with or recovered from COVID-19 (not recorded which). Each CDR3 is given with its conserved first and last residue. The D gene is left open where the match is weak. Size values are once, few and many counts, or a class for expanded clones, and some rows have none.

>TRBJ2-2|TRBV9|TRBD2|NA
CASSVVGGTGELFF
TGTGCCAGCAGCGTAGTGGGGGGGACCGGGGAGCTGTTTTTT
>TRBJ1-6|TRBV9|TRBD1|many
CASSETGAYNSPLHF
TGTGCCAGCAGCGAGACAGGGGCTTATAATTCACCCCTCCACTTT
>TRBJ2-7|TRBV10-2|NA|NA
CASSETIGLDGYEQYF
TGCGCCAGCAGTGAAACTATAGGACTCGATGGGTACGAGCAGTACTTC
>TRBJ2-1|TRBV7-9|TRBD1|NA
CASSLSGGTYNEQFF
TGTGCCAGCAGCTTGTCAGGGGGCACCTACAATGAGCAGTTCTTC
>TRBJ1-2|TRBV18|NA|NA
CASSRNRENYGYTF
TGTGCCAGCTCCAGGAACAGGGAAAACTATGGCTACACCTTC
>TRBJ2-7|TRBV4-2|NA|NA
CASSQDGLTVEEQYF
TGTGCCAGCAGCCAAGACGGCCTGACAGTAGAGGAGCAGTACTTC
>TRBJ1-5|TRBV19|NA|NA
CASSKTESSNQPQHF
TGTGCCAGTAGTAAGACAGAATCTAGCAATCAGCCCCAGCATTTT
>TRBJ1-2|TRBV7-3|TRBD1|NA
CASSSARGQGYTF
TGTGCCAGCAGCTCGGCCAGGGGGCAAGGCTACACCTTC
>TRBJ2-5|TRBV30|NA|NA
CAWSVWKGATETQYF
TGTGCCTGGAGTGTCTGGAAAGGGGCGACGGAGACCCAGTACTTC
>TRBJ2-3|TRBV11-3|TRBD1|NA
CASSARQGGIRDTQYF
TGTGCCAGCAGCGCAAGACAGGGTGGGATACGAGATACGCAGTATTTT
>TRBJ2-7|TRBV10-3|TRBD2|once
CAISEALAGLSEQYF
TGTGCCATCAGTGAAGCGCTAGCGGGACTCTCCGAGCAGTACTTC
>TRBJ2-1|TRBV19|NA|NA
CASSGYEQFF
TGTGCCAGTAGCGGGTATGAGCAGTTCTTC
>TRBJ2-1|TRBV10-2|TRBD1|NA
CASRHSPGTGRSSYNEQFF
TGCGCCAGCAGACACAGTCCCGGGACAGGGCGGAGCTCCTACAATGAGCAGTTCTTC